A single sample gave rise to the 31 T cell receptor beta chains below, sequenced in a study of response to subunit inactivated influenza vaccine. TCRdb processed the RT-PCR reads anew with MiXCR; each CDR3 protein has one entry. This table has 500,000 to 600,000 distinct CDR3 sequences, 12% to 15% appearing once. The sample was PBMCs from blood, taken 11 to 12 days after vaccination. Receptors originate from a middle-aged man who received an inactivated influenza vaccine.

The V and J genes are TRBV28 and TRBJ1-2, with 8 bases matching TRBD1. J was trimmed by 9 bases and V by 3 bases; bases with no gene match: 6. Germline-derived CDR1 and CDR2 are MDHEN and SYDVKM. This CDR3 is built from 13 residues. CDR3 loop: CASSFGTGDSYTF. CDR3 DNA sequence: TGTGCCAGCAGTTTTGGGACAGGAGATAGCTACACCTTC.

This clonotype was found a few times. The genes are TRBV28 and TRBJ2-7; D might be TRBD2 (6 bases). V lost 8 bases to trimming and J lost 9 bases, with 26 bases between them. Looked up from germline, CDR1 is MDHEN and CDR2 is SYDVKM. The CDR3 is 15 amino acids. CDR3 loop: CASEGRRIQAFGQYF. The CDR3 nucleotides are TGTGCCAGCGAGGGGAGGAGGATACAGGCGTTCGGGCAGTACTTC.

Only a few counts were recorded for this clonotype. In DNA, the CDR3 is TGCAGTGTTCCAAGACTGGGCCTAAACACAGATACGCAGTATTTT. Residues: CSVPRLGLNTDTQYF. The J gene is TRBJ2-3, the V gene TRBV20-1; D gene uncertain. The CDR3 is 15 residues long. The germline V and J ends were trimmed by 7 bases and 2 bases, with 19 bases remaining between them. The germline gives CDR1 DFQATT, CDR2 SNEGSKA (reference sequence).

V usage is TRBV11-2 and J usage is TRBJ1-6; possible D gene TRBD1, 6 bases. The CDR3 is 17 amino acids. Germline V gene data show CDR1 as SGHAT and CDR2 as FQNNGV. Trimming cost V 1 base and J 7 bases, with 17 bases left between them. This chain's CDR3 is CASSLGAGVRGNSPLHF. CDR3 bases: TGTGCCAGCAGCTTAGGGGCAGGGGTTCGTGGGAATTCACCCCTCCACTTT.

V usage is TRBV2 and J usage is TRBJ2-3, with 9 bases fitting TRBD2. The CDR3 covers 14 residues. The germline V gene encodes CDR1 SNHLY and CDR2 FYNNEI. Unmatched junction bases numbered 5, after V lost 6 bases and J lost 4 bases. The CDR3 DNA is TGTGCCAGCAGGAGGGGCGGGGGGGCAGATACGCAGTATTTT. Amino acids: CASRRGGGADTQYF.

The chain combines TRBV27 with TRBJ2-1, with 9 bases lining up with TRBD1. The CDR3 has 14 residues. V was pared by 6 bases and J by 9 bases, with 9 bases of the junction left unmatched. CDR1 is MNHEY and CDR2 is SMNVEV in the germline V gene (reference sequence). In DNA, the CDR3 is TGTGCCAGCAGCGGTTGGACAGGGGTGGGTGAGCAGTTCTTC. Translated: CASSGWTGVGEQFF.

CDR3 DNA sequence: TGCAGTGCTCCTACTAGTTGGGGGAATGAGCAGTTCTTC. It specifies CSAPTSWGNEQFF. V is TRBV20-1 and J is TRBJ2-1; perhaps D is TRBD1 or TRBD2 (5 bases each). CDR3 length equals 13 residues. Germline V CDR1 and CDR2: DFQATT, SNEGSKA (reference sequence). The V end lost 5 bases, the J end lost 7 bases, and 15 bases lay between the germline ends.

This clonotype was observed a handful of times. The chain employs TRBV10-3 and TRBJ2-1, with 8 bases lining up with TRBD2. J lost 0 bases, V lost 9 bases, and 16 bases had no gene match. The V gene's germline CDR1 is ENHRY and CDR2 SYGVKD. CDR3 length: 18 residues. In DNA form, the CDR3 reads TGTGCCATTTCCGGCGGGGGGTCCCCTGTAAGCTCCTACAATGAGCAGTTCTTC. Its protein is CAISGGGSPVSSYNEQFF.

This clonotype was picked up a small number of times. This CDR3 is CASSQALLTSGNEQYF. CDR3 sequence (DNA): TGCGCCAGCAGCCAAGCTCTGTTGACTAGCGGGAACGAGCAGTACTTC. The chain uses TRBV4-3 and TRBJ2-7; TRBD2 aligns across 11 bases. With 1 base clipped from V and 5 bases from J, the junction kept 7 bases outside the gene matches. From germline, CDR1 is LGHNA and CDR2 YSLEER. The CDR3 sequence is 16 residues long.

This clonotype was detected a few times. This chain's CDR3 is CSALDHPEAFF. The CDR3 region has the DNA TGCAGTGCTCTAGACCACCCTGAAGCTTTCTTT. The rearrangement joins TRBV20-1 to TRBJ1-1, with D uncertain. Germline V gives CDR1 DFQATT, CDR2 SNEGSKA (reference sequence). This CDR3 is 11 amino acids long. Trimming stripped 5 bases from V and 6 bases from J, with 10 bases between.

DNA for the CDR3: TGCAGTGCTAGGCCAGGACAGGGGGCAGGTGGCTACACCTTC. Translation: CSARPGQGAGGYTF. The chain recombines TRBV20-1 with TRBJ1-2, with 11 bases lining up with TRBD1. V dropped 3 bases and J dropped 7; count of bases not matched to a gene: 7. Germline V gives CDR1 DFQATT, CDR2 SNEGSKA (reference sequence). CDR3 length: 14 amino acids.

V is TRBV20-1 and J is TRBJ2-1; tentative D call: TRBD1 (6 bases). The CDR3 loop spans 10 amino acids. The germline CDR1 and CDR2 sequences are DFQATT and SNEGSKA (reference sequence). Between the trimmed V and J ends, which lost 6 bases and 9 bases, there was a span of 9 bases. CDR3 sequence reads: CSAQGIEQFF. The CDR3 DNA reads as TGCAGTGCCCAGGGGATTGAGCAGTTCTTC.

The chain is built from TRBV2 and TRBJ2-6; no reliable D call. The V end lost 5 bases, the J end lost 0 bases, and 11 bases lay between the germline ends. The CDR3 totals 16 residues. CDR1 and CDR2 (germline): SNHLY, FYNNEI. Written as DNA, the CDR3 is TGTGCCAGCAGTTTCGACAACGGCTCTGGGGCCAACGTCCTGACTTTC. This encodes CASSFDNGSGANVLTF.

This clonotype was counted many times. V and J are TRBV7-9 and TRBJ2-1, with 10 bases matching TRBD2. The length of the CDR3 is 16 residues. Germline CDR1 and CDR2: SEHNR and FQNEAQ (reference sequence). V shed 6 bases and J 10 bases; nucleotides not matched to a gene: 15. DNA of the CDR3: TGTGCCAGCAGACAACTTAGCGGGGGGTCCGCATGGGAGCAGTTCTTC. It yields the protein CASRQLSGGSAWEQFF.

The rearrangement joins TRBV7-7 to TRBJ2-3, with D tentatively TRBD2 (5 bases). Germline CDR1 and CDR2: SSHAT and FNYEAQ (reference sequence). V was pared by 0 bases and J by 4 bases, with 8 bases between. This CDR3 has 14 residues. The CDR3: CASSLAGVADTQYF. CDR3 nucleotide sequence: TGTGCCAGCAGCTTAGCGGGAGTGGCAGATACGCAGTATTTT.

The chain carries TRBV6-5 and TRBJ2-3; weak D call: TRBD1 (5 bases). The V gene lost 0 bases and the J gene lost 4 bases, with 8 bases spanning the gap. Germline V gene lookup returns CDR1 MNHEY and CDR2 SVGAGI. This CDR3 is 14 amino acids long. CDR3 bases: TGTGCCAGCAGTTACTCCGGACATCCAGATACGCAGTATTTT. Its translation is CASSYSGHPDTQYF.

This clonotype was counted only a few times. J is TRBJ2-7 and V is TRBV20-1; possibly TRBD2 for D (6 bases). Germline lookup yields CDR1 DFQATT and CDR2 SNEGSKA (reference sequence). The V end was cut by 0 bases, the J end by 2 bases, with 14 bases between. This CDR3 has 15 amino acids. This chain's CDR3 is CSARDGSRLAYEQYF. The CDR3 DNA follows: TGCAGTGCTAGAGATGGGAGCCGACTAGCCTACGAGCAGTACTTC.

The chain employs TRBV6-1 and TRBJ2-1; the match to TRBD1 covers 9 bases. Unmatched junction bases numbered 7, after V lost 3 bases and J lost 7 bases. The germline CDR1 and CDR2 sequences are MNHNS and SASEGT. This CDR3 is built from 15 residues. The CDR3 DNA is TGTGCCAGCAGTGACTATCGGGACAGGGTAAATGAGCAGTTCTTC. Translated: CASSDYRDRVNEQFF.

This clonotype was recorded a few times. The chain employs TRBV28 and TRBJ2-7; D is possibly TRBD1 (6 bases). Germline-derived CDR1 and CDR2 are MDHEN and SYDVKM. V was cut by 6 bases and J by 0 bases, with 15 bases left in between. The CDR3 runs to 15 residues. This CDR3 is CASSPPTGPSYEQYF. The DNA of the CDR3 is TGTGCCAGCAGCCCCCCGACAGGACCCTCCTACGAGCAGTACTTC.

The CDR3 protein is CASSRQRRIWGGNEKLFF. For the CDR3, the DNA is TGTGCCAGCAGCCGACAGCGCCGTATCTGGGGGGGTAATGAAAAACTGTTTTTT. The rearrangement joins TRBV11-2 to TRBJ1-4; possible D gene TRBD1, 5 bases. This CDR3 is 18 amino acids long. Germline V gene lookup returns CDR1 SGHAT and CDR2 FQNNGV. V gave up 5 bases and J gave up 4 bases, with 23 bases separating them.

This clonotype has a handful of counts. The chain joins TRBV7-9 to TRBJ1-5; D call uncertain. The CDR3 extends over 13 amino acids. V lost 3 bases and J lost 9, with 12 bases in between. Germline V lookup: CDR1 SEHNR, CDR2 FQNEAQ (reference sequence). DNA of the CDR3: TGTGCCAGCAGCTTGGATCGAACGCCGCCCCAGCATTTT. Amino acid sequence: CASSLDRTPPQHF. Complete variable domain (other parts from reference TRBV7-9 and TRBJ1-5): DTGVSQNPRHKITKRGQNVTFRCDPISEHNRLYWYRQTLGQGPEFLTYFQNEAQLEKSRLLSDRFSAERPKGSFSTLEIQRTEQGDSAMYLCASSLDRTPPQHFGDGTRLSIL.

This clonotype has only a few counts. J is TRBJ1-1 and V is TRBV9; a possible D gene is TRBD1 (6 bases). V was cut by 1 base and J by 2 bases, with 9 bases left in between. This CDR3 spans 14 amino acids. CDR1 and CDR2 (germline): SGDLS, YYNGEE. This CDR3 reads CASSVTGTNTEAFF. CDR3 bases: TGTGCCAGCAGCGTAACAGGGACAAACACTGAAGCTTTCTTT.

Comment on this clonotype: Just one base apart from a much larger clone, this may be a read error. V and J are TRBV12-3 or TRBV12-4 and TRBJ2-2; D is undetermined. Trimming removed 3 bases from V and 1 base from J, with 6 bases in between. This CDR3 has 14 residues. The CDR3 DNA follows: TGTGCCAGCAGTTTCTTGCTGAACACCGGGGAGCTGTTTTTT. Amino acid sequence: CASSFLLNTGELFF.

J is TRBJ2-7 and V is TRBV10-3; D might be TRBD1 (6 bases). Looked up from germline, CDR1 is ENHRY and CDR2 is SYGVKD. V dropped 4 bases and J dropped 0 bases, with 10 bases sitting between them. This CDR3 has 14 amino acids. The CDR3 DNA follows: TGTGCCATCAGTGGGCAGGGACACTCCTACGAGCAGTACTTC. Residues: CAISGQGHSYEQYF.

The genes are TRBV11-2 and TRBJ2-1; 8 positions agree with TRBD2. With V trimmed by 0 bases and J by 0 bases, 7 bases remained unmatched. This CDR3 has 18 amino acids. Germline CDR1 and CDR2: SGHAT and FQNNGV. The CDR3 loop is CASSLDTGGLYSYNEQFF. The CDR3 bases are TGTGCCAGCAGCTTAGACACGGGGGGGCTCTACTCCTACAATGAGCAGTTCTTC. Complete variable domain (other parts from reference TRBV11-2 and TRBJ2-1): EAGVAQSPRYKIIEKRQSVAFWCNPISGHATLYWYQQILGQGPKLLIQFQNNGVVDDSQLPKDRFSAERLKGVDSTLKIQPAKLEDSAVYLCASSLDTGGLYSYNEQFFGPGTRLTVL.

The chain recombines TRBV6-2 or TRBV6-3 with TRBJ2-7, with D perhaps TRBD2 (5 bases). V shed 6 bases and J shed 6 bases, with 21 bases lying between them. Germline CDR1 is MNHEY and CDR2 is SVGEGT. This CDR3 contains 15 residues. CDR3 in DNA: TGTGCCAGCAGGCAACCACTAGGCCCCAACGCCGAGCAGTACTTC. It specifies CASRQPLGPNAEQYF.

The chain joins TRBV21-1 to TRBJ2-1; the D call of TRBD2 is as the table states it, not checked on the DNA. TRBV21-1 is described as a pseudogene. This CDR3 comprises 16 residues. CDR3 in DNA: TGTGCCAGCAGCAAAGCAAGGACTAGCCCTTACAATGAGCAGTTCTTC. Protein: CASSKARTSPYNEQFF.

This clonotype has only a few counts. The chain joins TRBV9 to TRBJ2-3; 15 bases line up with TRBD2. Germline V gene lookup returns CDR1 SGDLS and CDR2 YYNGEE. This CDR3 has 16 amino acids. The J segment lost 5 bases and the V segment lost 3 bases, leaving 4 bases of the junction unmatched. The CDR3 reads CASSDTGLAGGDTQYF. Written as DNA, the CDR3 is TGTGCCAGCAGCGACACGGGACTAGCGGGAGGAGATACGCAGTATTTT.

The gene calls are TRBV3-1 and TRBJ2-7; D unclear. The germline V and J ends were trimmed by 2 bases and 0 bases, with 8 bases remaining between them. The germline CDR1 and CDR2 sequences are LGHDT and YNNKEL (reference sequence). CDR3 length equals 14 residues. DNA for the CDR3: TGTGCCAGCAGCCAACCCTCCAACTCCTACGAGCAGTACTTC. Translating gives CASSQPSNSYEQYF.

The chain carries TRBV20-1 and TRBJ1-2; D might be TRBD1 (6 bases). Germline CDR1 and CDR2: DFQATT and SNEGSKA (reference sequence). Trimming left V 3 bases short and J 4 bases short, with 9 bases between. The CDR3 covers 12 residues. The CDR3 is CSAREQGYGYTF. In DNA form, the CDR3 reads TGCAGTGCTAGGGAACAGGGCTATGGCTACACCTTC.

This chain joins TRBV20-1 and TRBJ2-1; D perhaps matches TRBD2 (6 bases). The V and J ends lost 4 bases and 4 bases respectively, with 14 bases between them. CDR3 length: 14 amino acids. Germline V gene lookup returns CDR1 DFQATT and CDR2 SNEGSKA (reference sequence). CDR3 nucleotides: TGCAGTGCTAAACGGGGGTCCCAATACAATGAGCAGTTCTTC. This sequence encodes CSAKRGSQYNEQFF.